The clone carrying this T cell receptor (beta chain) was observed once. The junction departs from germline at one end; a sequencing error may be responsible. The repertoire was sequenced with immunoSEQ multiplex PCR; TCRdb's copy has only in-frame clones and lacks some. The data show more than 7,000 clones, with around 66% seen just once and about 24% held by the top ten. The data originate from a study of sequential checkpoint blockade in melanoma. Treatment in this sample: randomized to nivolumab then ipilimumab (arm A) or the reverse (arm B). None of the patients previously received DNA-damaging chemotherapy. The sequenced sample was CD8+ T cells sorted from blood (inferred from file names), obtained from a patient given nivolumab and ipilimumab in sequence. This clonotype was obtained from a human donor with melanoma.

The CDR3 reads CASSSSLGTSGRGEQFF. The CDR3 region has the DNA TGTGCTAGCAGCTCCTCCCTTGGGACTAGCGGGAGGGGTGAGCAGTTCTTC. The V gene is TRBV7-7, the J gene TRBJ2-1, with 16 bases identical to TRBD2. Germline loops: CDR1 SSHAT, CDR2 FNYEAQ (reference sequence). The CDR3 contains 17 residues.